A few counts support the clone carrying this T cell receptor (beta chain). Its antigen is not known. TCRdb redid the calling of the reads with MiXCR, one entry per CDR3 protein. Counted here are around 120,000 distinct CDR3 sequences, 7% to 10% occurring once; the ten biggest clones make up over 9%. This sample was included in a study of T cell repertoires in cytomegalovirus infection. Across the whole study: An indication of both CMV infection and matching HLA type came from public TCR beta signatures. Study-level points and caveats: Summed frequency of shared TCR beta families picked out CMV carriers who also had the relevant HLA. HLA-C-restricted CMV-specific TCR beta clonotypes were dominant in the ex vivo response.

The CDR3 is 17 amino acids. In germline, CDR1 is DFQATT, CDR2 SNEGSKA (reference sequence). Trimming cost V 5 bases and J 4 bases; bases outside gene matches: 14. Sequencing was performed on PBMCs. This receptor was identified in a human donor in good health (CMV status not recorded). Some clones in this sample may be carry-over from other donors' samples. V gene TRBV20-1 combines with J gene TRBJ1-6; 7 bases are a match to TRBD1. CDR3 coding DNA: TGCAGTGCTCTTAGTCCCTCGGACAGGCGATATAATTCACCCCTCCACTTT. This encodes CSALSPSDRRYNSPLHF.